This is a list of T cell receptor beta chains from one sample in a study of response to subunit inactivated influenza vaccine. MiXCR, applied by TCRdb to the RT-PCR reads, yields one record per CDR3 protein. The sample holds about 530,000 distinct CDR3 sequences; approximately 12% are singletons and the top ten take roughly 10%. The sample here was PBMCs from blood, taken on the day of vaccination. The receptors originated from a man aged 50-59 years who received an inactivated influenza vaccine. The CDR3 runs from the conserved cysteine through the conserved F or W. A D gene is named only where the DNA matches it firmly. For some rows the clone size is stated as once, few or many, or as a class when expanded; others skip it.

clone_size | j_call | d_call | v_call | cdr3_aa | cdr3_nt
few | TRBJ2-5 | TRBD2 | TRBV20-1 | CSATAGGPKETQYF | TGCAGTGCTACAGCGGGGGGGCCTAAGGAGACCCAGTACTTC
- | TRBJ2-2 | - | TRBV6-2/TRBV6-3 | CASSYDGSGTGELFF | TGTGCCAGCAGTTATGACGGGAGTGGTACCGGGGAGCTGTTTTTT
few | TRBJ2-7 | TRBD1 | TRBV5-5 | CASSKQGVSLNEQYF | TGTGCCAGCAGCAAACAGGGGGTGAGTTTGAACGAGCAGTACTTC
- | TRBJ2-7 | - | TRBV15 | CATSRDLAGPTIEQYF | TGTGCCACCAGCAGAGATCTGGCAGGCCCTACGATAGAGCAGTACTTC
many | TRBJ2-1 | - | TRBV15 | CATRPTRSLGFNEQFF | TGTGCCACCAGACCGACTAGATCTTTAGGGTTCAATGAGCAGTTCTTC
few | TRBJ1-4 | TRBD1 | TRBV5-6 | CASSPRRQGIEKLFF | TGTGCCAGCAGCCCGAGAAGACAGGGGATTGAAAAACTGTTTTTT
- | TRBJ2-1 | TRBD2 | TRBV9 | CASSLAGGLAGYNEQFF | TGTGCCAGCTCGCTCGCAGGGGGACTAGCGGGGTACAATGAGCAGTTCTTC
- | TRBJ2-3 | TRBD2 | TRBV9 | CASSVVGLGLGDTQYF | TGTGCCAGCAGCGTAGTGGGACTAGGGCTTGGGGATACGCAGTATTTT
- | TRBJ2-7 | - | TRBV20-1 | CSAKGRDSYEQYF | TGCAGTGCTAAGGGGCGCGACTCGTACGAGCAGTACTTC
few | TRBJ2-7 | - | TRBV7-6 | CASSPAPGSSREQYF | TGTGCCAGCAGCCCCGCACCGGGGAGCTCACGCGAGCAGTACTTC
- | TRBJ2-2 | - | TRBV28 | CASSLGILNTGELFF | TGTGCCAGCAGTCTCGGGATTCTCAACACCGGGGAGCTGTTTTTT
many | TRBJ2-7 | - | TRBV29-1 | CSVETGRSSYEQYF | TGCAGCGTCGAGACAGGCAGGAGCTCCTACGAGCAGTACTTC
few | TRBJ1-2 | - | TRBV20-1 | CSASLPTNYGYTF | TGCAGTGCTAGCTTACCGACAAACTATGGCTACACCTTC
- | TRBJ2-5 | TRBD1 | TRBV20-1 | CSAISWDSKETQYF | TGCAGTGCTATATCATGGGACAGCAAAGAGACCCAGTACTTC
- | TRBJ2-1 | TRBD2 | TRBV5-1 | CASSLELAGTNEQFF | TGCGCCAGCAGCTTGGAGCTAGCGGGAACCAATGAGCAGTTCTTC
- | TRBJ2-7 | TRBD1 | TRBV10-3 | CAISEKGQGGYEQYF | TGTGCCATCAGTGAGAAGGGACAGGGGGGCTACGAGCAGTACTTC
- | TRBJ1-2 | - | TRBV20-1 | CSAREGMGGYTF | TGCAGTGCTAGAGAAGGGATGGGCGGCTACACCTTC
- | TRBJ2-3 | - | TRBV7-3 | CASSLKDYTDTQYF | TGTGCCAGCAGCTTAAAGGACTACACAGATACGCAGTATTTT
few | TRBJ1-1 | - | TRBV3-1 | CASSPGGGPTEAFF | TGTGCCAGCAGCCCAGGTGGGGGGCCCACTGAAGCTTTCTTT
many | TRBJ2-1 | - | TRBV29-1 | CSVESGAAYNEQFF | TGCAGCGTTGAATCGGGAGCAGCCTACAATGAGCAGTTCTTC
- | TRBJ2-5 | - | TRBV28 | CASSLWQDQETQYF | TGTGCCAGCAGTTTGTGGCAGGACCAAGAGACCCAGTACTTC
few | TRBJ2-5 | - | TRBV12-3/TRBV12-4 | CASTPTVETQYF | TGTGCCAGCACCCCGACAGTGGAGACCCAGTACTTC
few | TRBJ2-7 | TRBD1 | TRBV11-2 | CASSNLRPPKIDRVVRYEQYF | TGTGCCAGCAGCAACTTGCGACCCCCCAAGATTGACAGGGTCGTTCGGTACGAGCAGTACTTC
- | TRBJ2-2 | TRBD2 | TRBV6-1 | CASSLSGRASGELFF | TGTGCCAGCAGTCTTAGCGGGAGGGCCTCCGGGGAGCTGTTTTTT
- | TRBJ2-5 | TRBD1 | TRBV7-2 | CASSALPGGAGETQYF | TGTGCCAGCAGCGCCCTCCCAGGGGGCGCGGGAGAGACCCAGTACTTC
many | TRBJ1-6 | - | TRBV2 | CASRTGRSSYNSPLHF | TGTGCCAGCAGGACGGGACGGAGCTCCTATAATTCACCCCTCCACTTT
few | TRBJ1-1 | - | TRBV5-1 | CASSLAARGGTEAFF | TGCGCCAGCAGCTTGGCCGCCAGGGGTGGAACTGAAGCTTTCTTT
- | TRBJ2-7 | TRBD2 | TRBV27 | CASRELGGNSYEQYF | TGTGCCAGCAGGGAACTGGGGGGGAACTCCTACGAGCAGTACTTC
- | TRBJ2-7 | TRBD2 | TRBV7-9 | CASSFPLASGTYEQYF | TGTGCCAGCAGCTTTCCCCTGGCTAGCGGGACCTACGAGCAGTACTTC